This T cell receptor (beta chain) is drawn from a study of neoadjuvant anti-PD-1 for oral cavity cancer. Study-level background: Patients mostly received three to four biweekly nivolumab doses at 3 mg/kg before surgery. Broader study findings: TCR analyses covered only a few patients per response group.

Notes on this clone: Its target is not known. Other DNA sequences in this specimen translate into the identical CDR3.

Sequencing used immunoSEQ multiplex PCR; TCRdb keeps in-frame clones, though not all of them. The sample lists tens of thousands of clones, about 80% occurring once. The CDR3 consists of 14 residues. Germline CDR1 ENHRY, CDR2 SYGVKD. J gave up 1 base and V 6 bases, and 1 base lay outside the gene matches. The sequence was obtained from a person between 40 and 79 years old with oral cavity squamous cell carcinoma. The sample here was PBMCs, taken before nivolumab (anti-PD-1) treatment. The rearrangement uses TRBV10-3 and TRBJ1-4, with 8 bases identical to TRBD1. The CDR3, as DNA: TGTGCCATCAGCGGACAGGGAACTAATGAAAAACTGTTTTTT. This encodes CAISGQGTNEKLFF.